This entry describes one T cell receptor beta chain. Per the authors' pipeline: How many nucleated cells were present was estimated from reference gene primer amplification. Method: immunoSEQ multiplex PCR; TCRdb's copy keeps in-frame clones and lacks some. The V and J calls and clone size are taken from that table; D and trimming were inferred from the DNA. The sample lists 200,000 to 250,000 clones, 84% occurring once. Trimming shortened V by 8 bases and J by 5 bases, and 18 bases separated the two germline ends. The length of the CDR3 is 14 residues. Germline V gives CDR1 LGHNA, CDR2 YNFKEQ. This entry comes from a study of blood T cell repertoires in COVID-19. Study in general: Both acute and convalescent COVID-19 samples were obtained from the United States, Italy and Spain. PBMCs, B-cell-depleted T cells, or T cells provided the cDNA or gDNA that made up the material.

Cohort 3 recovery required two negative PCRs, clearance, or symptom resolution. Sequencing input: PBMCs or T cells enriched from blood (not recorded which). V and J are TRBV4-2 and TRBJ1-2; D unclear. The source is a man in his sixties who had recovered from COVID-19. In nucleotides, the CDR3 is TGTGCCAGCCACGCCCCAGAGGGAACTTATGGCTACACCTTC. Translated: CASHAPEGTYGYTF.